This T cell receptor beta chain was obtained from a study of cytomegalovirus exposure and HLA in healthy donors. Primers: 60 Vbeta forward and 13 Jbeta reverse. Profiled with immunoSEQ multiplex PCR; TCRdb holds only in-frame clones, not every one. The sample carries 170,000 or so clones, 80% recorded once. This CDR3 is 19 amino acids long. Germline V lookup: CDR1 SGHTA, CDR2 FQGNSA. V lost 5 bases, J lost 4 bases, and 20 bases stayed unmatched. What was sequenced was PBMCs. The chain uses TRBV7-2 and TRBJ2-3, with 8 bases fitting TRBD2. The sequence derives from a middle-aged man in good health and CMV-seronegative. DNA of the CDR3: TGTGCCAGCAGCCCCCCCGGTAGCGGGATGAGTGGAAGGGCAGATACGCAGTATTTT. Amino acids: CASSPPGSGMSGRADTQYF. The full variable domain, completed using reference TRBV7-2 and TRBJ2-3, is GAGVSQSPSNKVTEKGKDVELRCDPISGHTALYWYRQSLGQGLEFLIYFQGNSAPDKSGLPSDRFSAERTGGSVSTLTIQRTQQEDSAVYLCASSPPGSGMSGRADTQYFGPGTRLTVL.